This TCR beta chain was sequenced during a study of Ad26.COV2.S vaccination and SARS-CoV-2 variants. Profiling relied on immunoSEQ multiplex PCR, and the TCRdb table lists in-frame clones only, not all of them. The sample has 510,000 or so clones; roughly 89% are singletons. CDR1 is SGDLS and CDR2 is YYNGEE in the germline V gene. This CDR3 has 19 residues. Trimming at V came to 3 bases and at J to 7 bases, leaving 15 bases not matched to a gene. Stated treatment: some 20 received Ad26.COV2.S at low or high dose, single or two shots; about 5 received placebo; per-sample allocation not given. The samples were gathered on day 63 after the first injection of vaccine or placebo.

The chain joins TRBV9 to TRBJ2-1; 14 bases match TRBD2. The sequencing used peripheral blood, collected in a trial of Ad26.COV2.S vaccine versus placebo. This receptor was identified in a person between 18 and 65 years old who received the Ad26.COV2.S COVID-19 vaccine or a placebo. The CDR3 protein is CASSASPGTSGRHQNEQFF. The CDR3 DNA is TGTGCCAGCAGCGCCAGTCCCGGGACTAGCGGGAGACATCAGAATGAGCAGTTCTTC.